A selection of T cell receptor beta chains follows, all from one sample in a study of blood T cell repertoires in COVID-19. Data came from immunoSEQ multiplex PCR; TCRdb stores just in-frame clones and leaves some out. Altogether about 140,000 clones are present, roughly 81% being singletons, with the ten largest covering more than 8.5%. Sequenced: peripheral blood. These receptors all come from a woman aged 45-60 years with active or convalescent COVID-19. Both conserved end residues are part of each CDR3. Fields, in order: D gene, clone size, J gene, CDR3 length, V gene, CDR3 DNA, CDR3 protein. A D gene is named only where the DNA matches it firmly. A clone size is listed for some rows: how often the clone was seen (once, few, many), or a class if it is expanded.

D gene: NA
clone size: many
J gene: TRBJ2-7
CDR3 length: 16
V gene: TRBV6-5
CDR3 DNA: TGTGCCAGCAGTTACTCGATTGCTTTCGGAGCCTACGAGCAGTACTTC
CDR3 protein: CASSYSIAFGAYEQYF

D gene: NA
clone size: NA
J gene: TRBJ1-2
CDR3 length: 17
V gene: TRBV19
CDR3 DNA: TGTGCCAGTGAGGACAGCTATTCTCCTTTACTTAACTATGGCTACACCTTC
CDR3 protein: CASEDSYSPLLNYGYTF

D gene: NA
clone size: NA
J gene: TRBJ1-1
CDR3 length: 13
V gene: TRBV7-9
CDR3 DNA: TGTGCCAGCAGCTCAGGCGAACTGATAATGGCTTTCTTT
CDR3 protein: CASSSGELIMAFF

D gene: TRBD1
clone size: NA
J gene: TRBJ1-1
CDR3 length: 15
V gene: TRBV11-3
CDR3 DNA: TGTGCCAGCAGCTCCCGGACAGGGGAGAACACTGAAGCTTTCTTT
CDR3 protein: CASSSRTGENTEAFF

D gene: NA
clone size: NA
J gene: TRBJ1-1
CDR3 length: 14
V gene: TRBV7-2
CDR3 DNA: TGTGCCAGCAGCTTACTTTGGACAGACACTGAAGCTTTCTTT
CDR3 protein: CASSLLWTDTEAFF

D gene: TRBD2
clone size: NA
J gene: TRBJ2-7
CDR3 length: 18
V gene: TRBV3-1/TRBV3-2
CDR3 DNA: TGTGCCAGCAGCCAAGAAGACCCGGGCCGGGGGGACGGGAACGAGCAGTACTTC
CDR3 protein: CASSQEDPGRGDGNEQYF

D gene: TRBD1
clone size: NA
J gene: TRBJ2-1
CDR3 length: 13
V gene: TRBV14
CDR3 DNA: TGTGCCAGCAGCCAGGGACAGTACAATGAGCAGTTCTTC
CDR3 protein: CASSQGQYNEQFF

D gene: NA
clone size: NA
J gene: TRBJ2-7
CDR3 length: 14
V gene: TRBV4-2
CDR3 DNA: TGTGCCAGCAGCCCCTCGACACTTACCTACGAGCAGTACTTC
CDR3 protein: CASSPSTLTYEQYF

D gene: TRBD1
clone size: NA
J gene: TRBJ1-5
CDR3 length: 13
V gene: TRBV19
CDR3 DNA: TGTGCCAGTAGCCGGGACAGGAATCAGCCCCAGCATTTT
CDR3 protein: CASSRDRNQPQHF

D gene: TRBD1
clone size: NA
J gene: TRBJ1-6
CDR3 length: 16
V gene: TRBV27
CDR3 DNA: TGTGCCAGCAGTTCGACAGGGTTCGCCTATAATTCACCCCTCCACTTT
CDR3 protein: CASSSTGFAYNSPLHF

D gene: TRBD2
clone size: NA
J gene: TRBJ2-3
CDR3 length: 16
V gene: TRBV6-1
CDR3 DNA: TGTGCCAGCAGTGATACCCTAGCGGGGGGCACAGATACGCAGTATTTT
CDR3 protein: CASSDTLAGGTDTQYF

D gene: NA
clone size: NA
J gene: TRBJ1-2
CDR3 length: 15
V gene: TRBV6-5
CDR3 DNA: TGTGCCAGCAGGTTCGGGGCAGGGGCTAACTATGGCTACACCTTC
CDR3 protein: CASRFGAGANYGYTF

D gene: NA
clone size: few
J gene: TRBJ2-2
CDR3 length: 15
V gene: TRBV24-1
CDR3 DNA: TGTGCCACCAGTGATGGCCAGGTGGCCACCGGGGAGCTGTTTTTT
CDR3 protein: CATSDGQVATGELFF

D gene: TRBD1
clone size: NA
J gene: TRBJ1-2
CDR3 length: 15
V gene: TRBV5-8
CDR3 DNA: TGTGCCAGCAGACGAACAGGGGGTGGCTATTATGGCTACACCTTC
CDR3 protein: CASRRTGGGYYGYTF

D gene: TRBD2
clone size: NA
J gene: TRBJ2-1
CDR3 length: 16
V gene: TRBV18
CDR3 DNA: TGTGCCAGCTCACCCAGGACTAGCGGGTCATCCAATGAGCAGTTCTTC
CDR3 protein: CASSPRTSGSSNEQFF

D gene: NA
clone size: NA
J gene: TRBJ1-2
CDR3 length: 15
V gene: TRBV7-6
CDR3 DNA: TGTGCCAGCAGCTTAAGACCCTCAGGAATTGATGGCTACACCTTC
CDR3 protein: CASSLRPSGIDGYTF

D gene: TRBD1
clone size: NA
J gene: TRBJ2-5
CDR3 length: 16
V gene: TRBV5-1
CDR3 DNA: TGCGCCAGCAGCCTAGGGACAGGGAGCTCCAAAGAGACCCAGTACTTC
CDR3 protein: CASSLGTGSSKETQYF

D gene: TRBD1
clone size: NA
J gene: TRBJ1-5
CDR3 length: 13
V gene: TRBV2
CDR3 DNA: TGTGCCAGCAAGGGGGCCGGGAATCAGCCCCAGCATTTT
CDR3 protein: CASKGAGNQPQHF

D gene: NA
clone size: few
J gene: TRBJ1-4
CDR3 length: 15
V gene: TRBV18
CDR3 DNA: TGTGCCAGCTCACCACTTCTAGAGAATAATGAAAAACTGTTTTTT
CDR3 protein: CASSPLLENNEKLFF

D gene: TRBD1
clone size: NA
J gene: TRBJ1-1
CDR3 length: 14
V gene: TRBV5-1
CDR3 DNA: TGCGCCAGCAGCCCACAGGGGGCCCACACTGAAGCTTTCTTT
CDR3 protein: CASSPQGAHTEAFF

D gene: NA
clone size: NA
J gene: TRBJ2-6
CDR3 length: 16
V gene: TRBV28
CDR3 DNA: TGTGCCAGCAGTTTAGGCGGCCTGTCTGGGGCCAACGTCCTGACTTTC
CDR3 protein: CASSLGGLSGANVLTF

D gene: NA
clone size: NA
J gene: TRBJ2-5
CDR3 length: 14
V gene: TRBV11-2
CDR3 DNA: TGTGCCAGCAGCCCCTACACAGGGTTGGAGACCCAGTACTTC
CDR3 protein: CASSPYTGLETQYF

D gene: NA
clone size: NA
J gene: TRBJ1-4
CDR3 length: 13
V gene: TRBV19
CDR3 DNA: TGTGCCAGTACCCCCCAGGGGTTGGGAAAACTGTTTTTT
CDR3 protein: CASTPQGLGKLFF

D gene: TRBD2
clone size: NA
J gene: TRBJ2-1
CDR3 length: 15
V gene: TRBV2
CDR3 DNA: TGTGCCAGCAGTGAAGTGACTAGCGGTAACAATGAGCAGTTCTTC
CDR3 protein: CASSEVTSGNNEQFF

D gene: NA
clone size: once
J gene: TRBJ1-2
CDR3 length: 14
V gene: TRBV11-1
CDR3 DNA: TGTGCCAGCAGCTTTAGCCTGACTAACTATGGCTACACCTTC
CDR3 protein: CASSFSLTNYGYTF

D gene: TRBD1
clone size: NA
J gene: TRBJ2-3
CDR3 length: 15
V gene: TRBV9
CDR3 DNA: TGTGCCAGCAGCGTAGGAGGGGGCCCCACAGATACGCAGTATTTT
CDR3 protein: CASSVGGGPTDTQYF

D gene: NA
clone size: NA
J gene: TRBJ1-1
CDR3 length: 14
V gene: TRBV5-1
CDR3 DNA: TGCGCCAGCACCCTCGACAGATTAAACACTGAAGCTTTCTTT
CDR3 protein: CASTLDRLNTEAFF